This TCR beta chain was observed in a study of blood T cells in healthy people across ages. General study results and limits: Those diversity estimates obtained from one million T cells were thought to be underestimates.

About this clonotype itself: Its specificity is not known.

A sample-barcoded 5' primer and a J-beta primer mix were used in a second PCR of roughly 7 to 12 cycles. TCRdb re-called the 5' RACE reads with MiXCR, one entry per CDR3 protein. The table shows around 800,000 distinct CDR3 sequences, with roughly 24% occurring only once. PBMCs numbering at least 6.5 million were isolated per sample. This sample also belongs to another study, concerning T cells of mothers and their children. From that second work: Barcodes and 2-4 random nucleotides were added by M1S in the second PCR. Related mother and child pairs showed slightly greater overlap (not significant) than unrelated pairs did.

The receptor was derived from a boy aged 5-17 years in good health. Sequenced sample: blood.

CDR3 amino acids: CASSFAGSDTQYF. Written as DNA, the CDR3 is TGTGCCAGCAGCTTCGCGGGCTCAGATACGCAGTATTTT. The V call is TRBV7-9, the J call TRBJ2-3; perhaps TRBD2 as D (5 bases). Trimming took 3 bases from V and 4 from J, leaving 8 bases between them. CDR1 and CDR2 (germline): SEHNR, FQNEAQ (reference sequence). The CDR3 length is 13 residues.